Listed here is a single TCR beta chain. What it binds is not known. These data belong to a study of T cell responses to AZD1222 COVID-19 vaccine. The study's findings and limits: The donor cohort was predominantly white British with a female majority, and clonal diversity may have been underestimated. The repertoires were collected only after the peak T cell response. Only a handful of AZD1222 recipients were seropositive at baseline. Vaccine-associated CD4 TCRs ranged over spike, dominating at 160-218 and 743-854.

Trimming took 4 bases from V and 1 from J, leaving 17 bases between them. The germline V gene has CDR1 SGHRS and CDR2 YFSETQ. The CDR3 sequence is 16 residues long. Using immunoSEQ multiplex PCR, the repertoire was profiled, and TCRdb retains in-frame clones only, with some absent. Among about 260,000 clones listed, approximately 95% were seen once. The chain uses TRBV5-1 and TRBJ1-1, with D perhaps matching TRBD1 (6 bases). The source was peripheral blood, collected on day 0 of AZD1222 vaccination. The receptor's source is an adult in good health. CDR3 residues: CASSLNPQGQNTEAFF. The CDR3 DNA sequence: TGCGCCAGCAGCCTCAATCCACAGGGCCAGAACACTGAAGCTTTCTTT.